This T cell receptor (beta chain) was profiled in a study of T cells in Graves' hyperthyroidism and ophthalmopathy. Study observations and caveats: Ophthalmopathy was distinguished from stable hyperthyroidism by 13 V-J signatures. Appearing also in blood were most of the thyroid clonotypes expanded above 0.001.

V lost 5 bases, J lost 2 bases, and 14 bases lay in between. Germline CDR1 SGHRS, CDR2 YFSETQ. The CDR3 runs to 15 residues. The TCR beta CDR3 regions underwent amplification using RNA transcripts as the source. The HTBI primer set served for first-round RT-PCR of the TCR CDR3. TCRdb recomputed calls from the multiplex PCR reads with MiXCR, one row per CDR3 protein. The data hold 300,000 to 450,000 distinct CDR3 sequences, with roughly 14% observed a single time. There are many counts of this clonotype. Antigen unknown. Progressors' blood was drawn at hyperthyroidism diagnosis, before ophthalmopathy symptoms.

The source is a man aged 25 to 40 with Graves' hyperthyroidism that later progressed to Graves' ophthalmopathy. V is TRBV5-1 and J is TRBJ1-5; D remains unclear. The sample consisted of blood. CDR3 loop: CASSESGNGNQPQHF. The CDR3 DNA sequence: TGCGCCAGCAGTGAGTCCGGGAACGGCAATCAGCCCCAGCATTTT.